The 17 T cell receptor beta chains in this list originate from one sample, sequenced in a study of cytomegalovirus exposure and HLA in healthy donors. In the PCR, 60 Vbeta and 13 Jbeta primers were used. Libraries were prepared by immunoSEQ multiplex PCR; TCRdb keeps only in-frame clonotypes and omits some of them. The table lists more than 110,000 clones, more than 70% of them singletons, with less than 1.5% in the top ten. Sequenced material: PBMCs. The receptor source for this set is a male donor in good health and CMV-seropositive.

The V and J genes are TRBV2 and TRBJ2-5, with 13 bases identical to TRBD2. After removal of 3 bases from V and 5 bases from J, the junction contained 15 bases not matched to a gene. The germline CDR1 and CDR2 sequences are SNHLY and FYNNEI. There are 19 residues in the CDR3. Here the CDR3 reads CASSERSGTSGNEWETQYF. Written as DNA, the CDR3 is TGTGCCAGCAGTGAGAGGTCCGGGACTAGCGGGAACGAGTGGGAGACCCAGTACTTC.

This rearrangement joins TRBV5-1 to TRBJ1-1; no firm D call. The CDR3 is made up of 14 amino acids. CDR1 and CDR2 from the germline V gene are SGHRS and YFSETQ. Trimming removed 1 base at V and 1 base at J, with 8 bases between. CDR3 bases: TGCGCCAGCAGCTTGAACCTAGGGAACACTGAAGCTTTCTTT. Protein: CASSLNLGNTEAFF.

The rearrangement uses TRBV7-9 and TRBJ1-2; 8 nucleotides match TRBD1. The CDR3 is 14 residues long. Germline lookup yields CDR1 SEHNR and CDR2 FQNEAQ (reference sequence). V lost 3 bases and J lost 3; bases outside the gene matches: 3. CDR3 DNA: TGTGCCAGCAGCTTTGGCAGGGGGCACTATGGCTACACCTTC. Encoded protein: CASSFGRGHYGYTF.

This chain links TRBV14 with TRBJ2-7, with no clear D. The CDR3 spans 14 residues. Trimming shortened V by 0 bases and J by 3 bases, and 9 bases separated the two germline ends. Germline V gene data show CDR1 as SGHDN and CDR2 as FVKESK. CDR3 amino acids: CASSQDVRFYEQYF. CDR3 nucleotide sequence: TGTGCCAGCAGCCAAGATGTCAGGTTCTACGAGCAGTACTTC.

CDR3 DNA: TGTGCCAGCAGCTTAGTAGGACTCCTAGGCACTGAAGCTTTCTTT. Protein: CASSLVGLLGTEAFF. V and J are TRBV7-3 and TRBJ1-1, with unresolved D. Trimming removed 2 bases at V and 4 bases at J, with 14 bases between. There are 15 residues in the CDR3. Germline V gives CDR1 SGHTA, CDR2 FQGTGA.

The chain couples TRBV13 to TRBJ2-1, with a weak D call TRBD2 (5 bases). The CDR3 extends over 16 amino acids. Trimming removed 4 bases at V and 0 bases at J, with 13 bases between. The germline V gene has CDR1 PRHDT and CDR2 FYEKMQ (reference sequence). CDR3 region: CASSSRWAGSYNEQFF. CDR3 nucleotides: TGTGCCAGCAGCTCTCGTTGGGCGGGCTCCTACAATGAGCAGTTCTTC.

V usage is TRBV13 and J usage is TRBJ2-5; 7 bases agree with TRBD2. Germline trimming cut 5 bases from V and 5 bases from J; bases unmatched to any gene: 11. The germline gives CDR1 PRHDT, CDR2 FYEKMQ (reference sequence). CDR3 length: 15 residues. Written as DNA, the CDR3 is TGTGCCAGCAGCCGCTTGGGGACTACCGTGGAGACCCAGTACTTC. Amino acids: CASSRLGTTVETQYF.

The chain has TRBV5-1 and TRBJ2-1; D may be TRBD1 (6 bases). From germline, CDR1 is SGHRS and CDR2 YFSETQ. This CDR3 region has 15 residues. V shed 3 bases and J shed 1 base, with 11 bases lying between them. CDR3 in amino acids: CASSSEGVSYNEQFF. The CDR3 DNA reads as TGCGCCAGCAGCTCAGAGGGGGTTTCCTACAATGAGCAGTTCTTC.

The chain links TRBV7-3 to TRBJ2-1, with 10 bases lining up with TRBD1. Germline CDR1 and CDR2: SGHTA and FQGTGA. Trimming at V came to 1 base and at J to 7 bases, leaving 10 bases not matched to a gene. The CDR3 spans 17 residues. The CDR3 nucleotides read TGTGCCAGCAGCTTAAAGATTACGGGACAGGGGCGAAATGAGCAGTTCTTC. Encoded protein: CASSLKITGQGRNEQFF. Full variable domain (outside the CDR3, taken from reference TRBV7-3 and TRBJ2-1): GAGVSQTPSNKVTEKGKYVELRCDPISGHTALYWYRQSLGQGPEFLIYFQGTGAADDSGLPNDRFFAVRPEGSVSTLKIQRTERGDSAVYLCASSLKITGQGRNEQFFGPGTRLTVL.

The rearrangement links TRBV18 to TRBJ1-2; perhaps TRBD1 as D (5 bases). Germline V CDR1 and CDR2: KGHSH, LQKENI. The V and J ends lost 2 bases and 1 base respectively, with 11 bases between them. This CDR3 is built from 15 residues. The CDR3 bases are TGTGCCAGCTCACCAGTGCCAGGGCTTAACTATGGCTACACCTTC. It is translated as CASSPVPGLNYGYTF.

The chain couples TRBV6-5 to TRBJ2-2; tentative D call: TRBD2 (7 bases). The V end lost 6 bases, the J end lost 3 bases, and 14 bases lay between the germline ends. This CDR3 is built from 15 residues. The germline CDR1 and CDR2 sequences are MNHEY and SVGAGI. The CDR3 region is CASRPEGGYTGELFF. The DNA for the CDR3 is TGTGCCAGCAGGCCCGAGGGGGGGTACACCGGGGAGCTGTTTTTT.

This clone appeared a single time. This chain uses TRBV19 with TRBJ1-5, with TRBD1 matching 7 bases. V trimming: 7 bases; J trimming: 3 bases; junction bases outside the gene matches: 6. The CDR3 loop spans 14 amino acids. The germline gives CDR1 LNHDA, CDR2 SQIVND (reference sequence). The CDR3 loop reads CASTTGQNNQPQHF. CDR3 coding DNA: TGTGCCAGTACTACGGGACAGAACAATCAGCCCCAGCATTTT.

The genes are TRBV7-2 and TRBJ2-1; TRBD1 aligns across 7 bases. The length of the CDR3 is 14 residues. Per the germline V gene, CDR1 is SGHTA and CDR2 is FQGNSA. Unmatched junction bases numbered 4, after V lost 5 bases and J lost 3 bases. The CDR3 spells CASSHRGGYNEQFF. CDR3 coding DNA: TGTGCCAGCAGCCACAGGGGTGGCTACAATGAGCAGTTCTTC.

CDR3 in amino acids: CASLRGHEQYF. The CDR3 nucleotides are TGCGCCAGCTTAAGAGGGCACGAGCAGTACTTC. The chain employs TRBV4-3 and TRBJ2-7; D perhaps matches TRBD2 (5 bases). This CDR3 has 11 residues. CDR1 and CDR2 (germline): LGHNA, YSLEER. V lost 8 bases and J 5 bases, leaving 10 bases between the germline ends.

V gene TRBV5-1 combines with J gene TRBJ1-5; D may be TRBD1 (6 bases). CDR1 and CDR2 from the germline V gene are SGHRS and YFSETQ. The CDR3 spans 18 residues. Trimming removed 0 bases at V and 5 bases at J, with 21 bases between. Here the CDR3 reads CASSLAHRAFVLHQPQHF. CDR3 nucleotide sequence: TGCGCCAGCAGCTTGGCCCACAGGGCCTTTGTCCTACATCAGCCCCAGCATTTT. The full variable domain, in which reference TRBV5-1 and TRBJ1-5 provide the parts outside the CDR3, is KAGVTQTPRYLIKTRGQQVTLSCSPISGHRSVSWYQQTPGQGLQFLFEYFSETQRNKGNFPGRFSGRQFSNSRSEMNVSTLELGDSALYLCASSLAHRAFVLHQPQHFGDGTRLSIL.

This clone was observed a single time. The chain recombines TRBV7-2 with TRBJ2-7; D may be TRBD2 (6 bases). This CDR3 has 14 residues. V was trimmed by 0 bases and J by 2 bases, leaving 8 bases between them. Germline V gene lookup returns CDR1 SGHTA and CDR2 FQGNSA. The CDR3 coding sequence is TGTGCCAGCAGCTTAGCGCGGGGAACCTACGAGCAGTACTTC. Protein: CASSLARGTYEQYF. The full variable domain, completed using reference TRBV7-2 and TRBJ2-7, is GAGVSQSPSNKVTEKGKDVELRCDPISGHTALYWYRQSLGQGLEFLIYFQGNSAPDKSGLPSDRFSAERTGGSVSTLTIQRTQQEDSAVYLCASSLARGTYEQYFGPGTRLTVT.

The chain employs TRBV7-6 and TRBJ2-5; 12 nucleotides align to TRBD2. CDR1 and CDR2 (germline): SGHVS, FNYEAQ. The V and J ends lost 6 bases and 4 bases, in that order; junction bases with no gene match: 0. CDR3 length: 13 amino acids. CDR3 sequence (DNA): TGTGCCAGCAGACTAGCGGGAGGAGAGACCCAGTACTTC. It translates to CASRLAGGETQYF.